This T cell receptor (beta chain) stems from a study of technical replicates of blood from a handful of donors. Only in-frame clones appear in the TCRdb table, and some are missing; sequencing was by immunoSEQ multiplex PCR. The repertoire holds roughly 79,000 clones, approximately 93% seen once, with over 0.4% in the top ten. Germline CDR1 reads GTSNPN; CDR2 reads SVGIG (reference sequence). Unmatched junction bases numbered 6, after V lost 7 bases and J lost 0 bases. The CDR3 covers 14 residues. Source material: T cells isolated from PBMCs. This chain links TRBV30 with TRBJ2-1, with 7 nucleotides matching TRBD1. The sequence was collected from a human donor in good health. CDR3 protein: CAFLTGDSYNEQFF. DNA for the CDR3: TGTGCCTTCCTTACAGGGGACTCCTACAATGAGCAGTTCTTC.